These 18 T cell receptor beta chains share one sample of origin, sequenced in a study of T cells in Graves' hyperthyroidism and ophthalmopathy. Amplified TCR beta CDR3 regions derived from RNA transcripts. First-round RT-PCR of the TCR CDR3 relied on the HTBI primer set. Each CDR3 protein is one row after TCRdb ran MiXCR on the multiplex PCR reads. Among 660,000 or so distinct CDR3 sequences listed, less than 25% were seen once. Sequencing was done on a sample of blood. The receptors originated from a young man with Graves' ophthalmopathy.

This sequence joins TRBV20-1 and TRBJ2-1; 14 bases are a match to TRBD2. The CDR3 has 16 amino acids. Germline lookup yields CDR1 DFQATT and CDR2 SNEGSKA (reference sequence). With V trimmed by 3 bases and J by 4 bases, 5 bases remained unmatched. CDR3 coding DNA: TGCAGTGCTAGGGGACTAGCGGGAGTTCTATACAATGAGCAGTTCTTC. Protein: CSARGLAGVLYNEQFF.

This clonotype was observed at least ten times. CDR3 DNA: TGTGCCAGCAGCCCTCTTCTAGCGGGAGTTGCCAATGAGCAGTTCTTC. Encoded protein: CASSPLLAGVANEQFF. This sequence joins TRBV28 and TRBJ2-1; 10 positions agree with TRBD2. CDR1 and CDR2 from the germline V gene are MDHEN and SYDVKM. There are 16 residues in the CDR3. The V gene end was trimmed by 6 bases and the J gene end by 6 bases; junction bases not matched to a gene: 11.

A note on this clonotype: A single base separates this from a much larger clone, so it may be a read error. The final CDR3 position lacks the conserved phenylalanine or tryptophan, pointing to a likely read error. This rearrangement joins TRBV2 to TRBJ2-7, with unresolved D. The CDR3 is made up of 13 amino acids. Looked up from germline, CDR1 is SNHLY and CDR2 is FYNNEI. Trimming pared 6 bases from V and 4 bases from J, leaving 13 bases between. DNA of the CDR3: TGTGCCAGCAGCCTACCGGGCTTTTACGAGCAGTACCTC. This translates into CASSLPGFYEQYL.

Many counts were recorded for this clonotype. The chain uses TRBV2 and TRBJ2-2; 10 bases line up with TRBD1. V lost 5 bases to trimming and J lost 4 bases; unmatched junction nucleotides: 4. Looked up from germline, CDR1 is SNHLY and CDR2 is FYNNEI. The CDR3 has 15 amino acids. The CDR3 region has the DNA TGTGCCAGCAGTCTGGACAGGGGGGTCACCGGGGAGCTGTTTTTT. Translating it yields CASSLDRGVTGELFF.

This clonotype was counted only a few times. This chain connects TRBV2 to TRBJ1-1; 8 positions match TRBD1. The CDR3 is 16 residues long. The V and J ends lost 5 bases and 8 bases, in that order; junction bases with no gene match: 16. From germline, CDR1 is SNHLY and CDR2 FYNNEI. CDR3 bases: TGTGCCAGCAGTTACGCAGGGGGCGCGCGGAAAGTCGAAGCTTTCTTT. As protein: CASSYAGGARKVEAFF. Full variable domain (missing parts from reference TRBV2 and TRBJ1-1): EPEVTQTPSHQVTQMGQEVILRCVPISNHLYFYWYRQILGQKVEFLVSFYNNEISEKSEIFDDQFSVERPDGSNFTLKIRSTKLEDSAMYFCASSYAGGARKVEAFFGQGTRLTVV.

The chain couples TRBV7-9 to TRBJ2-3; 11 nucleotides match TRBD2. The CDR3 covers 16 residues. V shed 6 bases and J 3 bases; nucleotides not matched to a gene: 8. The germline gives CDR1 SEHNR, CDR2 FQNEAQ (reference sequence). The CDR3 region is CASRPFSGRATDTQYF. The DNA for the CDR3 is TGTGCCAGCAGACCGTTTAGCGGGAGGGCGACAGATACGCAGTATTTT.

This sequence joins TRBV20-1 and TRBJ2-7; possibly TRBD1 or TRBD2 for D (6 bases each). This CDR3 is 15 amino acids long. Germline assignment: CDR1 DFQATT and CDR2 SNEGSKA (reference sequence). V was pared by 5 bases and J by 3 bases, with 20 bases between. In DNA form, the CDR3 reads TGCAGTGCTGCCGGGGGCGGGATAGGCGGCTACGAGCAGTACTTC. It yields the protein CSAAGGGIGGYEQYF.

This clonotype was seen at least ten times. The V and J genes are TRBV30 and TRBJ1-5, with D uncertain. The CDR3 spans 16 residues. Germline CDR1 is GTSNPN and CDR2 is SVGIG (reference sequence). Trimming took 2 bases from V and 0 from J, leaving 14 bases between them. CDR3 in DNA: TGTGCCTGGAGTAGTAGAGAAGTATATAGCAATCAGCCCCAGCATTTT. This codes for CAWSSREVYSNQPQHF.

The J gene is TRBJ2-7, the V gene TRBV2, with 9 nucleotides matching TRBD1. Germline CDR1 and CDR2: SNHLY and FYNNEI. The CDR3 totals 15 residues. The J segment lost 0 bases and the V segment lost 4 bases, leaving 4 bases of the junction unmatched. CDR3 amino acids: CASSAGQGPSYEQYF. CDR3 DNA: TGTGCCAGCAGTGCCGGACAGGGGCCCTCCTACGAGCAGTACTTC.

This clonotype has just a few counts. The chain uses TRBV20-1 and TRBJ1-5, with 10 positions matching TRBD1. The V and J ends lost 3 bases and 7 bases, in that order; junction bases with no gene match: 6. The CDR3 runs 14 residues. Germline V gives CDR1 DFQATT, CDR2 SNEGSKA (reference sequence). The CDR3 sequence is CSASAGTGVQPQHF. The DNA for the CDR3 is TGCAGTGCTAGTGCCGGGACAGGGGTCCAGCCCCAGCATTTT.

This clonotype was seen more than once but under ten times. This chain links TRBV12-3 or TRBV12-4 with TRBJ2-2, with a possible D match to TRBD2 (5 bases). The CDR3 loop spans 15 amino acids. Trimming took 5 bases from V and 4 from J, leaving 14 bases between them. For the CDR3, the DNA is TGTGCCAGCAGTATTCCTAGGAGGCTCACCGGGGAGCTGTTTTTT. Protein sequence: CASSIPRRLTGELFF.

This clonotype was picked up a small number of times. The CDR3 here is CASSLDTEQYF. The DNA of the CDR3 is TGTGCCAGCAGCTTAGACACCGAGCAGTACTTC. The rearrangement joins TRBV7-2 to TRBJ2-7; D is ambiguous. Germline V lookup: CDR1 SGHTA, CDR2 FQGNSA. V lost 1 base and J lost 6, with 4 bases in between. This CDR3 contains 11 residues.

This clonotype was recorded a few times. The V and J genes are TRBV30 and TRBJ2-1, with 11 nucleotides matching TRBD2. Germline V gene sequence: CDR1 GTSNPN, CDR2 SVGIG (reference sequence). The CDR3 loop spans 16 amino acids. The J segment lost 0 bases and the V segment lost 3 bases, leaving 4 bases of the junction unmatched. CDR3 loop: CAWSTSGSGSYNEQFF. CDR3 in DNA: TGTGCCTGGAGCACTAGCGGGAGTGGCTCCTACAATGAGCAGTTCTTC.

This clonotype was seen at least ten times. The chain is built from TRBV20-1 and TRBJ2-5; the match to TRBD2 covers 7 bases. This CDR3 is 12 amino acids long. J gave up 5 bases and V 6 bases, and 6 bases lay outside the gene matches. Germline V gene sequence: CDR1 DFQATT, CDR2 SNEGSKA (reference sequence). CDR3 sequence: CSAGGSGETQYF. CDR3 in DNA: TGCAGTGCAGGAGGTAGCGGGGAGACCCAGTACTTC.

This clonotype has a handful of counts. The V call is TRBV28, the J call TRBJ2-7; 7 nucleotides match TRBD1. Germline lookup yields CDR1 MDHEN and CDR2 SYDVKM. This CDR3 contains 14 residues. Losses at the gene ends were 7 bases for V and 3 bases for J; bases not matched to a gene: 9. CDR3 DNA sequence: TGTGCCAGCACTACCCTGACAGGGTTCTACGAGCAGTACTTC. Encoded protein: CASTTLTGFYEQYF.

This clonotype has ten or more counts. The chain has TRBV28 and TRBJ2-1; 8 bases match TRBD1. Unmatched junction bases numbered 23, after V lost 7 bases and J lost 9 bases. Germline CDR1 is MDHEN and CDR2 is SYDVKM. The CDR3 spans 18 residues. CDR3 protein: CASNLGPLRTGHTSEQFF. The CDR3, as DNA: TGTGCCAGCAACTTGGGGCCTCTCCGGACAGGGCACACTAGTGAGCAGTTCTTC.

There are many counts of this clonotype. The chain employs TRBV12-3 or TRBV12-4 and TRBJ2-2; no clear D gene. The CDR3 runs 14 residues. Deletions cut 8 bases from V and 6 bases from J, with 16 bases between. The CDR3: CASRHVQSPGELFF. The CDR3 region has the DNA TGTGCCAGCCGCCATGTACAGTCTCCCGGGGAGCTGTTTTTT.

This clonotype showed up many times. The rearrangement uses TRBV5-1 and TRBJ1-4, with 9 bases lining up with TRBD1. CDR3 length equals 15 residues. The V and J ends lost 4 bases and 4 bases, in that order; junction bases with no gene match: 5. Germline CDR1 is SGHRS and CDR2 is YFSETQ. The CDR3 protein is CASSEQGQGNEKLFF. The DNA for the CDR3 is TGCGCCAGCAGCGAACAGGGACAGGGTAATGAAAAACTGTTTTTT.